This T cell receptor (beta chain) was captured by sequencing in a study of CD8+CD57+ T cells in acquired aplastic anemia. Findings and limits, study-wide: Simpson's diversity of CD8+ cells was not significantly different in patients compared with controls. Patients and controls shared under 35 CD8+ CDR3 sequences, which appeared highly expressed in patients and within their immunodominant clones.

Germline CDR1 reads SGHDN; CDR2 reads FVKESK. V was shortened by 1 base and J by 4 bases, with 5 bases between the two germline ends. The CDR3 length is 13 residues. Those patients picked for sequencing had displayed CD8+CD57+ cell expansion on flow cytometry. No patient had been given any therapy when blood was sampled. TCR beta VDJ and CDR3 were profiled, and genomic DNA was the template. TCRdb recomputed calls from the reads with MiXCR, one row per CDR3 protein. The repertoire holds 150,000 to 200,000 distinct CDR3 sequences, with around 50% as singletons. This clonotype was recorded many times. The antigen remains undetermined.

The sample was sorted CD4+, CD8+, or CD8+CD57+ T cells (not recorded which) from PBMCs. The clonotype originates from a human donor with aplastic anemia. The chain carries TRBV14 and TRBJ2-1; D unresolved. The CDR3 coding sequence is TGTGCCAGCAGCCAAGGGGGTTACAATGAGCAGTTCTTC. The encoded protein is CASSQGGYNEQFF.